This record covers a single T cell receptor beta chain. The sample comes from a study of blood T cell repertoires in COVID-19. Across the whole study: Samples representing acute and convalescent COVID-19 were sourced from the United States, Italy and Spain. PBMCs, B-cell-depleted T cells, or T cells were the source of the cDNA or gDNA that made up the material.

Authors' data handling: Researchers report that nucleated cell counts were estimated from reference gene primer amplification. This table comes from immunoSEQ multiplex PCR, and its TCRdb copy is limited to in-frame clones, with some not included. The DNA gave D and trimming, while V, J and clone size come from that table. This sample yields about 86,000 clones, of which over 70% are seen a single time; roughly 1.2% belongs to the top ten. The receptor was isolated from a human donor in a cohort sampled during active COVID-19. What was sequenced was peripheral blood.

CDR3 nucleotides: TGTGCCAGCAGCCTAAGGGGGAATTCTGGAAACACCATATATTTT. It encodes CASSLRGNSGNTIYF. This chain joins TRBV27 and TRBJ1-3, with D possibly TRBD1 on 6 matching bases. The CDR3 is 15 residues long. V was pared by 6 bases and J by 1 base, with 13 bases between. CDR1 MNHEY and CDR2 SMNVEV come from the germline V gene (reference sequence).